This T cell receptor beta chain was found in a study of shared T cell receptors in the human thymus. CDR3 length equals 16 residues. V was shortened by 0 bases and J by 0 bases, with 12 bases between the two germline ends. In germline, CDR1 is SGHDT, CDR2 YYEEEE. Clones were sequenced by immunoSEQ multiplex PCR, and TCRdb holds only the in-frame ones, with some missing. Found here are 600,000 or so clones, more than 70% of them singletons; the top ten hold 0.0094%. The data also belong to a second study, concerning human thymus T cells. As reported in that work: Related reports documented highly overlapping thymic repertoires among unrelated individuals.

Sequencing was performed on thymocytes. The chain joins TRBV5-6 to TRBJ2-5; perhaps TRBD2 as D (5 bases). The TCR was taken from a boy in the first two years of life with a congenital heart defect. CDR3: CASSLAPKDYQETQYF. As DNA, the CDR3 is TGTGCCAGCAGCTTGGCCCCAAAGGACTACCAAGAGACCCAGTACTTC.